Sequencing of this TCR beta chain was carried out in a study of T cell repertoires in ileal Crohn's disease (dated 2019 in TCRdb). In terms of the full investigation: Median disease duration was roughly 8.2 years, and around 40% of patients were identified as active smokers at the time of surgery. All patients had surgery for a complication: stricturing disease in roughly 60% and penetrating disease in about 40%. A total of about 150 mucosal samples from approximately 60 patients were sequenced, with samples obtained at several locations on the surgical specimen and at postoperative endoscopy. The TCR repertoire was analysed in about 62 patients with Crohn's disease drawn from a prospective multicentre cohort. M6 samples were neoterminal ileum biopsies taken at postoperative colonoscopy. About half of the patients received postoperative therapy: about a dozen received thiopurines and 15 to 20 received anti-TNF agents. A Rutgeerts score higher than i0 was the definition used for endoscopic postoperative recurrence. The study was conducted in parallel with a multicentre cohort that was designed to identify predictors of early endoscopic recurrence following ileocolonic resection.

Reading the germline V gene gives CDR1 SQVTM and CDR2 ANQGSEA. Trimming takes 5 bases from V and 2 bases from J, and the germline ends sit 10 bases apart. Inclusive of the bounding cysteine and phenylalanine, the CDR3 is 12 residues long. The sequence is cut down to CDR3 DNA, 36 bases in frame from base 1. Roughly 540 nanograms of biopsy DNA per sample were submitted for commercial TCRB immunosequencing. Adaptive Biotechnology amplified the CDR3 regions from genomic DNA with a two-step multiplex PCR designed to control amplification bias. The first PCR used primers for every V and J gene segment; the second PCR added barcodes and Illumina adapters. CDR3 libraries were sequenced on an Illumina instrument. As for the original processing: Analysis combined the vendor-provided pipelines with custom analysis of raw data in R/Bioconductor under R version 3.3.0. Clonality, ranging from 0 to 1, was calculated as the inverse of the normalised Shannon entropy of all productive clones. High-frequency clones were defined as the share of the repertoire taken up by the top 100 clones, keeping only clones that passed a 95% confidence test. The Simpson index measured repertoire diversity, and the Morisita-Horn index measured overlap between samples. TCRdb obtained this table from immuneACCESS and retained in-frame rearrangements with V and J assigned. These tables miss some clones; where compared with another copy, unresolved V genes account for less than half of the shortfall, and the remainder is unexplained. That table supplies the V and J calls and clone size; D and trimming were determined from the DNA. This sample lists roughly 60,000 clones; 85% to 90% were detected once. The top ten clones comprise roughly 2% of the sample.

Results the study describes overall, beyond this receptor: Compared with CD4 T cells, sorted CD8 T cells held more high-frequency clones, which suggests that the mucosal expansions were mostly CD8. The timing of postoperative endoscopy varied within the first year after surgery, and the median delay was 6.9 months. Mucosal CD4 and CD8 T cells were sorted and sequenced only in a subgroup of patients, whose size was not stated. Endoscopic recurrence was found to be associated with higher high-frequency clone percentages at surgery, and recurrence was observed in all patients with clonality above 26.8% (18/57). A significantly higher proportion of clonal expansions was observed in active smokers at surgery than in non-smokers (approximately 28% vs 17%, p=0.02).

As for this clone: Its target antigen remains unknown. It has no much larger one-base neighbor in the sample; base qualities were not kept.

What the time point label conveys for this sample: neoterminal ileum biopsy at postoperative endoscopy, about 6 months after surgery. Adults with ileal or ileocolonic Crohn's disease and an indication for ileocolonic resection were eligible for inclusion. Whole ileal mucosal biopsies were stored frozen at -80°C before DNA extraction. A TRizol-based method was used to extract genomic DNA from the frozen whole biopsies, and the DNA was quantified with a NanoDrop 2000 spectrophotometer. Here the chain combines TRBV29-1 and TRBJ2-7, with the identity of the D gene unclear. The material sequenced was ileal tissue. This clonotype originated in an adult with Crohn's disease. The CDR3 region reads CSVKIYTYEQYF. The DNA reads TGCAGCGTTAAAATTTACACCTACGAGCAGTACTTC.